This T cell receptor beta chain comes out of a study of T cells after yellow fever vaccination. Looking at the study overall: Preparing low-cell-number fractions relied on SMART-Seq v4 Ultra Low Input.

As regards this clonotype: Its antigen is not identified. A junction end diverges from the germline sequence, so it may reflect a read error.

The germline V gene encodes CDR1 SQVTM and CDR2 ANQGSEA. CDR3 length: 12 amino acids. Study-wide points: The CD4 and CD8 compartments had a small share of their clonotypes in common. Post-booster repertoires again held most primary-vaccination clones (roughly 95% CD4, 88% CD8).

A 5'RACE template-switching step, the method used to make TCR cDNA, added a universal primer site and UMIs. TCRdb itself ran the 5' RACE reads through MiXCR, one entry per CDR3 protein. Of some 350,000 distinct CDR3 sequences detected, 7.5% to 9% appear once; the ten largest clones hold 15% to 20%. Sequenced here: PBMCs, sampled on the day of the first yellow fever vaccination. The chain is built from TRBV29-1 and TRBJ1-3; possible D gene TRBD1, 6 bases. The source is a man between 18 and 35 years old who received the YFV17D yellow fever vaccine. CDR3 DNA: TGCAGCTCCAGGGGTTCTGGAAACACCACATATTTT. This gives the protein CSSRGSGNTTYF.